The next 23 T cell receptor beta chains were all read from a single sample in a study of CD8+ T cells in alopecia areata. Reverse transcribed after extraction, RNA yielded cDNA as the sequencing template. Sequencing used immunoSEQ multiplex PCR; TCRdb keeps in-frame clones, though not all of them. The sample holds some 190,000 clones; 45% to 75% are singletons and the top ten take roughly 0.71%. Sample treatment: oral pan-JAK inhibitor, 5-10 mg twice daily. The sample was CD4+ T cells sorted from blood, taken at week 4, from a patient treated with tofacitinib. The receptors shown here come from a human donor with alopecia areata.

This chain uses TRBV29-1 with TRBJ1-1, with D possibly being TRBD1 (5 bases). Deletions cut 3 bases from V and 8 bases from J, with 10 bases between. The CDR3 loop spans 11 amino acids. In germline, CDR1 is SQVTM, CDR2 ANQGSEA. DNA of the CDR3: TGCAGCGTTGACAGGGAGGAAGAAGCTTTCTTT. Amino acid sequence: CSVDREEEAFF. Variable domain in full (rest from reference TRBV29-1 and TRBJ1-1): SAVISQKPSRDICQRGTSLTIQCQVDSQVTMMFWYRQQPGQSLTLIATANQGSEATYESGFVIDKFPISRPNLTFSTLTVSNMSPEDSSIYLCSVDREEEAFFGQGTRLTVV.

This chain uses TRBV5-1 with TRBJ2-3, with 8 nucleotides matching TRBD2. The CDR3 extends over 16 amino acids. Trimming at V came to 1 base and at J to 4 bases, leaving 8 bases not matched to a gene. Germline V lookup: CDR1 SGHRS, CDR2 YFSETQ. The CDR3 DNA reads as TGCGCCAGCAGCTTGCTTGTGAGCGGGAGCCCAGATACGCAGTATTTT. The encoded protein is CASSLLVSGSPDTQYF.

V and J are TRBV4-2 and TRBJ2-6, with D perhaps assigned TRBD1 or TRBD2 (5 bases each). Germline V lookup: CDR1 LGHNA, CDR2 YNFKEQ. The V end lost 7 bases, the J end lost 3 bases, and 10 bases lay between the germline ends. This CDR3 region has 14 residues. CDR3 DNA: TGTGCCAGCACCCGGGACGGTGGGGCCAACGTCCTGACTTTC. It specifies CASTRDGGANVLTF.

The CDR3 spells CSVEEDRVDEQFF. CDR3 coding DNA: TGCAGCGTTGAAGAAGACAGGGTGGATGAGCAGTTCTTC. V is TRBV29-1 and J is TRBJ2-1; 7 positions agree with TRBD1. V was pared by 0 bases and J by 8 bases, with 4 bases of the junction left unmatched. Germline V CDR1 and CDR2: SQVTM, ANQGSEA. The CDR3 sequence is 13 residues long.

V gene TRBV29-1 combines with J gene TRBJ2-3, with D possibly TRBD2 on 7 matching bases. There are 15 residues in the CDR3. Germline V gives CDR1 SQVTM, CDR2 ANQGSEA. V was pared by 4 bases and J by 2 bases, with 16 bases between. The CDR3 nucleotides read TGCAGCGTTGGCAAGAGGGGGGGCCTCACAGATACGCAGTATTTT. This gives the protein CSVGKRGGLTDTQYF.

The sample holds a few counts of this clone. The rearrangement uses TRBV30 and TRBJ2-7, with 9 bases matching TRBD2. V lost 3 bases and J lost 9; bases outside the gene matches: 6. The germline V gene has CDR1 GTSNPN and CDR2 SVGIG (reference sequence). The CDR3 is 12 residues long. The DNA of the CDR3 is TGTGCCTGGAGCAGTAGCGGGAGCGGGCAGTACTTC. Protein product: CAWSSSGSGQYF.

The genes are TRBV6-5 and TRBJ2-6; D gene ambiguous. The V gene lost 2 bases and the J gene lost 3 bases, with 5 bases spanning the gap. CDR3 length: 14 amino acids. Germline CDR1 is MNHEY and CDR2 is SVGAGI. The CDR3 is CASSYGYGANVLTF. DNA for the CDR3: TGTGCCAGCAGTTACGGGTATGGGGCCAACGTCCTGACTTTC.

This clone was found a few times. The rearrangement joins TRBV11-2 to TRBJ1-2, with 10 bases lining up with TRBD1. The V segment lost 5 bases and the J segment 8 bases; nucleotides outside the gene matches: 11. There are 15 residues in the CDR3. From germline, CDR1 is SGHAT and CDR2 FQNNGV. CDR3 protein: CASSPRDRGRVGYTF. The CDR3 nucleotides read TGTGCCAGCAGCCCCCGGGACAGGGGTCGTGTCGGCTACACCTTC.

This clone was detected a few times. The V and J genes are TRBV4-1 and TRBJ1-5; D is ambiguous. The germline V and J ends were trimmed by 0 bases and 0 bases, with 9 bases remaining between them. Germline CDR1 and CDR2: MGHRA and YSYEKL. The CDR3 has 16 residues. The CDR3 sequence: CASSQDTTVSNQPQHF. CDR3 nucleotides: TGCGCCAGCAGCCAAGATACGACGGTTAGCAATCAGCCCCAGCATTTT.

The rearrangement uses TRBV11-2 and TRBJ2-5, with a possible D match to TRBD1 (6 bases). Per the germline V gene, CDR1 is SGHAT and CDR2 is FQNNGV. The CDR3 runs to 15 residues. The V end was cut by 4 bases, the J end by 0 bases, with 12 bases between. This chain's CDR3 is CASSSGQPHQETQYF. CDR3 bases: TGTGCCAGCAGCTCCGGACAGCCGCACCAAGAGACCCAGTACTTC.

This clone showed up just once. Other nucleotide sequences in the sample specify the same CDR3. The V gene is TRBV10-3, the J gene TRBJ2-5; no definite D call. The CDR3 has 12 residues. Germline V gene data show CDR1 as ENHRY and CDR2 as SYGVKD. Trimming took 3 bases from V and 5 from J, leaving 7 bases between them. The CDR3 region is CAISERQETQYF. CDR3 nucleotide sequence: TGTGCCATCAGTGAACGCCAGGAGACCCAGTACTTC.

The chain couples TRBV30 to TRBJ1-4, with unresolved D. The CDR3 consists of 16 residues. Germline CDR1 GTSNPN, CDR2 SVGIG (reference sequence). V was pared by 0 bases and J by 5 bases, with 16 bases between. CDR3 coding DNA: TGTGCCTGGAGTGTTCCCGAAACAGATGTCAATGAAAAACTGTTTTTT. Amino acids: CAWSVPETDVNEKLFF.

The V call is TRBV19, the J call TRBJ2-7; 8 bases are a match to TRBD1. Trimming removed 4 bases from V and 3 bases from J; junction bases left unmatched: 14. Germline V gene sequence: CDR1 LNHDA, CDR2 SQIVND (reference sequence). The CDR3 sequence is 17 residues long. The CDR3 bases are TGTGCCAGTAGTACCACAGTGGGACAGGCAAGGGACTACGAGCAGTACTTC. This encodes CASSTTVGQARDYEQYF.

This chain links TRBV5-6 with TRBJ2-5, with 8 positions matching TRBD1. This CDR3 is built from 15 residues. CDR1 is SGHDT, CDR2 YYEEEE, per germline. The V and J ends lost 4 bases and 4 bases, in that order; junction bases with no gene match: 9. The CDR3 nucleotides read TGTGCCAGCAGCCCTCACCTCGACAGGGGAGAGACCCAGTACTTC. Its translation: CASSPHLDRGETQYF.

The V gene is TRBV10-3, the J gene TRBJ2-1; D gene ambiguous. V dropped 4 bases and J dropped 4 bases, with 8 bases sitting between them. This CDR3 has 13 residues. Germline V gene sequence: CDR1 ENHRY, CDR2 SYGVKD. The CDR3 sequence is CAISGADYNEQFF. The DNA for the CDR3 is TGTGCCATCAGTGGGGCTGATTACAATGAGCAGTTCTTC.

The V and J genes are TRBV6-1 and TRBJ2-6; D is unresolved. The germline gives CDR1 MNHNS, CDR2 SASEGT. The ends were cut back, 3 bases at V and 0 bases at J, with 9 bases in the middle. The CDR3 sequence is 16 residues long. The CDR3 sequence: CASSDGSLSGANVLTF. CDR3 nucleotides: TGTGCCAGCAGTGACGGTTCCCTCTCTGGGGCCAACGTCCTGACTTTC.

The rearrangement joins TRBV11-1 to TRBJ2-6; D is unresolved. Germline assignment: CDR1 SGHAT and CDR2 FQDESV (reference sequence). This CDR3 is built from 15 residues. V was pared by 3 bases and J by 0 bases, with 6 bases between. The CDR3 is CASSFTVSGANVLTF. CDR3 sequence (DNA): TGTGCCAGCAGCTTCACGGTCTCTGGGGCCAACGTCCTGACTTTC. The variable domain in full, with the rest retrieved from reference TRBV11-1 and TRBJ2-6, is EAEVAQSPRYKITEKSQAVAFWCDPISGHATLYWYRQILGQGPELLVQFQDESVVDDSQLPKDRFSAERLKGVDSTLKIQPAELGDSAMYLCASSFTVSGANVLTFGAGSRLTVL.

CDR3 DNA sequence: TGTGCCAGTAGTATGGGGTCAGTCGTCTACGAGCAGTACTTC. Amino acid sequence: CASSMGSVVYEQYF. This sequence joins TRBV19 and TRBJ2-7; no reliable D call. The V and J ends lost 3 bases and 3 bases respectively, with 12 bases between them. The CDR3 is 14 residues long. The germline CDR1 and CDR2 sequences are LNHDA and SQIVND (reference sequence).

The chain joins TRBV5-1 to TRBJ2-7, with D possibly being TRBD1 (6 bases). Between the trimmed V and J ends, which lost 7 bases and 6 bases, there was a span of 17 bases. The CDR3 loop spans 13 amino acids. In germline, CDR1 is SGHRS, CDR2 YFSETQ. CDR3 DNA sequence: TGCGCCAGCCGGGCACTACAGGGAAGCGAGCAGTACTTC. Translating gives CASRALQGSEQYF.

Only a few counts were recorded for this clone. Here the CDR3 DNA reads TGTGCCAGAAAGTTCGTTCAGGAGCAGTTCTTC. Residues: CARKFVQEQFF. J is TRBJ2-1 and V is TRBV9, with D unclear. The length of the CDR3 is 11 residues. V lost 8 bases and J lost 10, with 13 bases in between. Germline V lookup: CDR1 SGDLS, CDR2 YYNGEE.

The CDR3 bases are TGCAGCGTCGAGACAGTAGCCAAAAACATTCAGTACTTC. It specifies CSVETVAKNIQYF. The gene calls are TRBV29-1 and TRBJ2-4, with D perhaps TRBD1 (5 bases). Germline values: CDR1 SQVTM, CDR2 ANQGSEA. The CDR3 extends over 13 amino acids. The V gene lost 6 bases and the J gene lost 0 bases, with 9 bases spanning the gap.

The chain recombines TRBV19 with TRBJ1-1, with D possibly matching TRBD1 (5 bases). V was pared by 7 bases and J by 0 bases, with 15 bases between. CDR1 and CDR2 from the germline V gene are LNHDA and SQIVND (reference sequence). The CDR3 consists of 15 residues. The CDR3 DNA reads TGTGCCAGTATTAGGACACCGAAGATGAACACTGAAGCTTTCTTT. This sequence encodes CASIRTPKMNTEAFF.

The chain couples TRBV25-1 to TRBJ1-2; weak D call: TRBD1 (6 bases). Deletions cut 3 bases from V and 2 bases from J, with 7 bases between. CDR3 size: 13 residues. CDR1 is MGHDK and CDR2 is SYGVNS in the germline V gene. The CDR3 coding sequence is TGTGCCAGCAGTGAGGGGACAAACTATGGCTACACCTTC. This translates into CASSEGTNYGYTF.